The 22 T cell receptor beta chains reported below all come from one sample, sequenced in a study of low-dose radiotherapy and immunotherapy resistance in tumors. Gene-specific TRAV and TRBV primers were used for first-strand cDNA, covering alpha and beta chains. The authors amplified TCRs for around 20 PCR cycles with a constant-region primer and a V-primer adapter. TCRdb reanalysed the reads using MiXCR and keeps one entry per CDR3 protein. The sample records 64,000 or so distinct CDR3 sequences, 26% being singletons. Time point reported: before trial treatment. The specimen was PBMCs, collected before treatment. These receptors came from a male donor with rectosigmoid adenocarcinoma.

There are a few counts of this clonotype. V usage is TRBV10-1 and J usage is TRBJ2-1, with 10 positions matching TRBD2. Losses at the gene ends were 3 bases for V and 4 bases for J; bases not matched to a gene: 6. The CDR3 consists of 16 residues. Germline-derived CDR1 and CDR2 are WNHNN and SYGVQD (reference sequence). The CDR3 loop is CASSDVAGGSYNEQFF. CDR3 DNA: TGCGCCAGCAGTGATGTAGCGGGGGGATCGTACAATGAGCAGTTCTTC.

The sample holds many counts of this clonotype. The V call is TRBV6-2 or TRBV6-3, the J call TRBJ2-7; 8 bases are a match to TRBD2. From germline, CDR1 is MNHEY and CDR2 SVGEGT. Trimming removed 6 bases from V and 2 bases from J; junction bases left unmatched: 12. This CDR3 has 16 residues. CDR3 in amino acids: CASRPFAAGDPYEQYF. In DNA, the CDR3 is TGTGCCAGCAGACCTTTTGCAGCGGGAGATCCCTACGAGCAGTACTTC.

This clonotype was picked up a small number of times. This chain connects TRBV6-2 or TRBV6-3 to TRBJ2-1, with 8 bases lining up with TRBD2. Germline CDR1 reads MNHEY; CDR2 reads SVGEGT. V was pared by 2 bases and J by 8 bases, with 5 bases of the junction left unmatched. The CDR3 is made up of 14 amino acids. This chain's CDR3 is CASSYGTSMDEQFF. DNA of the CDR3: TGTGCCAGCAGTTACGGGACTAGTATGGATGAGCAGTTCTTC.

At least ten counts were recorded for this clonotype. The rearrangement links TRBV12-3 or TRBV12-4 to TRBJ1-1, with D uncertain. The CDR3 contains 13 residues. With 5 bases removed from V and 0 bases from J, the gap between germline ends came to 7 bases. The DNA of the CDR3 is TGTGCCAGCAGTCCAAAAATGAACACTGAAGCTTTCTTT. This encodes CASSPKMNTEAFF.

Concerning this clonotype: A far larger clone is one nucleotide away, so this likely arose from a read error. V usage is TRBV5-3 and J usage is TRBJ2-6; tentatively, D is TRBD2 (5 bases). TRBV5-3 counts as an open reading frame of uncertain function. This CDR3 spans 15 amino acids. In DNA, the CDR3 is TGCGCCAGAAGCTTGCCGGGGTCAGGGGCCAACGTCCTGACTTTC. Its translation is CARSLPGSGANVLTF.

For this clonotype: A read error likely explains this, since a far larger clone differs by one base. The chain carries TRBV2 and TRBJ2-7, with 10 bases matching TRBD1. From germline, CDR1 is SNHLY and CDR2 FYNNEI. CDR3 length equals 14 residues. The V and J ends lost 9 bases and 7 bases, in that order; junction bases with no gene match: 12. DNA of the CDR3: TGTGCCAGAGATCGGGACAGGGGTTGGAATGAGCAGTACTTC. It translates to CARDRDRGWNEQYF. Drawing the rest from reference TRBV2 and TRBJ2-7, the complete variable domain is EPEVTQTPSHQVTQMGQEVILRCVPISNHLYFYWYRQILGQKVEFLVSFYNNEISEKSEIFDDQFSVERPDGSNFTLKIRSTKLEDSAMYFCARDRDRGWNEQYFGPGTRLTVT.

The CDR3 region has the DNA TGTGCCAGTAGTACATCCCCACGGGTGCCCCAGCATTTT. Amino acids: CASSTSPRVPQHF. V and J are TRBV19 and TRBJ1-5; unclear D gene. Germline lookup yields CDR1 LNHDA and CDR2 SQIVND (reference sequence). The length of the CDR3 is 13 residues. Deletions cut 4 bases from V and 9 bases from J, with 13 bases between.

Ten or more counts support this clonotype. The chain carries TRBV24-1 and TRBJ2-1; no firm D call. Per the germline V gene, CDR1 is KGHDR and CDR2 is SFDVKD. Trimming shortened V by 6 bases and J by 9 bases, and 32 bases separated the two germline ends. There are 19 residues in the CDR3. The CDR3: CATSRGPFLTGRPLVEQFF. In DNA form, the CDR3 reads TGTGCCACCAGTCGCGGCCCCTTCCTGACCGGCCGCCCTTTGGTTGAGCAGTTCTTC.

On this clonotype: This is likely an artifact of a read error, given a far larger clone one base away. The V call is TRBV5-3, the J call TRBJ2-1; D may be TRBD1 (6 bases). TRBV5-3 qualifies as an ORF whose function is uncertain. Trimming removed 8 bases at V and 4 bases at J, with 19 bases between. The CDR3 has 15 amino acids. The CDR3 DNA sequence: TGTGCCAGCATCCGGCGGACAGACTCTTACAATGAGCAGTTCTTC. It translates to CASIRRTDSYNEQFF.

There are many counts of this clonotype. The CDR3 sequence is CATARTGIDEQFF. CDR3 DNA: TGTGCCACCGCCAGGACAGGGATCGATGAGCAGTTCTTC. This chain uses TRBV24-1 with TRBJ2-1; TRBD1 matches at 8 bases. The CDR3 spans 13 residues. Germline CDR1 is KGHDR and CDR2 is SFDVKD. Germline trimming cut 9 bases from V and 8 bases from J; bases unmatched to any gene: 8.

This clonotype was observed at least ten times. This chain links TRBV24-1 with TRBJ2-3, with D maybe TRBD2 (5 bases). The CDR3 is made up of 15 amino acids. Germline CDR1 KGHDR, CDR2 SFDVKD. V was trimmed by 4 bases and J by 2 bases, leaving 12 bases between them. CDR3 sequence reads: CATSDTDLFTDTQYF. CDR3 coding DNA: TGTGCCACCAGTGACACGGACTTATTCACAGATACGCAGTATTTT.

This rearrangement joins TRBV6-2 or TRBV6-3 to TRBJ2-2; 10 nucleotides agree with TRBD1. The CDR3 consists of 15 residues. CDR1 and CDR2 from the germline V gene are MNHEY and SVGEGT. J lost 8 bases, V lost 8 bases, and 11 bases had no gene match. CDR3 loop: CASCPRQGAGGELFF. CDR3 bases: TGTGCCAGCTGTCCCCGACAGGGGGCGGGTGGGGAGCTGTTTTTT.

Concerning this clonotype itself: It differs at one base from a far larger clone, so likely a read error. The chain uses TRBV6-2 or TRBV6-3 and TRBJ2-7; 13 bases match TRBD2. CDR1 is MNHEY, CDR2 SVGEGT, per germline. J gave up 7 bases and V 6 bases, and 6 bases lay outside the gene matches. CDR3 length: 14 amino acids. The CDR3 DNA reads as TGTGCCAGCAGGAGACTAGCGGGAGGCAATGAGCAGTACTTC. It encodes CASRRLAGGNEQYF.

As regards this clonotype: This probably arose from a read error, given a far larger clone one base away. The chain links TRBV28 to TRBJ2-7; the D gene is possibly TRBD2 (6 bases). V was trimmed by 6 bases and J by 7 bases, leaving 28 bases between them. The CDR3 sequence is 17 residues long. Germline-derived CDR1 and CDR2 are MDHEN and SYDVKM. The CDR3 DNA reads TGTGCCAGCAGATTGTTGGGGACTTCCCTTTCCTACAATGAGCAGTACTTC. Its translation is CASRLLGTSLSYNEQYF.

J is TRBJ2-1 and V is TRBV12-3 or TRBV12-4; 10 nucleotides align to TRBD1. The CDR3 is 16 amino acids. The trim removed 6 bases at V and 7 bases at J, leaving 12 bases unmatched. CDR3 amino acids: CASRRTGTGAKNEQFF. DNA of the CDR3: TGTGCCAGCAGGCGGACGGGGACAGGGGCCAAAAATGAGCAGTTCTTC.

With respect to this clonotype: A read error likely explains this, since a far larger clone differs by one base. The chain uses TRBV28 and TRBJ2-1; D is ambiguous. CDR3 length: 15 residues. V lost 6 bases, J lost 10 bases, and 22 bases lay in between. Germline CDR1 MDHEN, CDR2 SYDVKM. In nucleotides, the CDR3 is TGTGCCAGCAGCCCTGGGCCGACCAGCTCCTACGAGCAGTTCTTC. Protein sequence: CASSPGPTSSYEQFF.

The chain combines TRBV21-1 with TRBJ2-1; the tabulated D call, TRBD2, remains unverified against the DNA. TRBV21-1 is described as a pseudogene. CDR3 length equals 13 residues. The CDR3 sequence: CASSKRRNNEQFF. CDR3 DNA: TGTGCCAGCAGCAAAAGGAGGAACAATGAGCAGTTCTTC.

This clonotype showed up many times. The chain couples TRBV3-1 to TRBJ2-7; 7 nucleotides agree with TRBD1. This CDR3 has 16 residues. V lost 4 bases, J lost 6 bases, and 15 bases stayed unmatched. CDR1 and CDR2 from the germline V gene are LGHDT and YNNKEL (reference sequence). The DNA for the CDR3 is TGTGCCAGCAGCCCCTCCTCAGGGGGTGGTAGGTCCGAGCAGTACTTC. This encodes CASSPSSGGGRSEQYF.

The chain links TRBV7-2 to TRBJ2-5; TRBD1 is a possible D gene (6 bases). Looked up from germline, CDR1 is SGHTA and CDR2 is FQGNSA. The CDR3 runs 14 residues. The germline V and J ends were trimmed by 2 bases and 8 bases, with 15 bases remaining between them. DNA of the CDR3: TGTGCCAGCAGCTTAAGGACAGCAAGAGATACCCAGTACTTC. This translates into CASSLRTARDTQYF.

J is TRBJ1-1 and V is TRBV30; D is undetermined. The CDR3 is 13 residues long. Trimming pared 3 bases from V and 1 base from J, leaving 9 bases between. Germline lookup yields CDR1 GTSNPN and CDR2 SVGIG (reference sequence). This chain's CDR3 is CAWRRPGNTEAFF. The CDR3 DNA reads as TGTGCCTGGAGACGCCCGGGGAACACTGAAGCTTTCTTT.

This chain connects TRBV5-1 to TRBJ2-7; D is possibly TRBD2 (5 bases). The ends were cut back, 0 bases at V and 0 bases at J, with 10 bases in the middle. This CDR3 has 15 residues. From germline, CDR1 is SGHRS and CDR2 YFSETQ. As DNA, the CDR3 is TGCGCCAGCAGCTTGGTCGGGGTGACCTCCTACGAGCAGTACTTC. This sequence encodes CASSLVGVTSYEQYF.

The chain has TRBV3-1 and TRBJ2-7, with D tentatively TRBD2 (6 bases). CDR1 LGHDT and CDR2 YNNKEL come from the germline V gene (reference sequence). The ends were cut back, 5 bases at V and 7 bases at J, with 18 bases in the middle. This CDR3 region has 14 residues. The CDR3 bases are TGTGCCAGCAGCAGAACGGAGGGCTACAATGAGCAGTACTTC. This sequence encodes CASSRTEGYNEQYF.